Below are 29 T cell receptor beta chains sequenced from a single sample in a study of regulatory T cells in long-lasting Graves disease. Time point defined: persistent/refractory GD, antithyroid drugs over 5 years with positive TRAb. RNA from PBMCs was the source of the TCR library. Construction of the TCR beta libraries employed iRepertoire HTBI primers in conjunction with Arm-PCR of CDR3 regions. TCRdb re-derived calls from the multiplex PCR reads in MiXCR, one entry per CDR3 protein. The sample includes about 460,000 distinct CDR3 sequences, less than 25% of them seen just once. This specimen was peripheral blood mononuclear cells (PBMCs), taken when the disease was refractory, from a patient treated with antithyroid drugs. All receptors come from a female donor with Graves disease.

This clonotype has just a few counts. This chain connects TRBV5-1 to TRBJ2-5; 10 bases map to TRBD1. The J segment lost 4 bases and the V segment lost 5 bases, leaving 11 bases of the junction unmatched. Germline CDR1 is SGHRS and CDR2 is YFSETQ. There are 16 residues in the CDR3. As DNA, the CDR3 is TGCGCCAGCAGACCTGACAGGGGGCCAGGGAGAGAGACCCAGTACTTC. This gives the protein CASRPDRGPGRETQYF.

The genes are TRBV6-1 and TRBJ2-7, with 12 bases identical to TRBD2. V gave up 8 bases and J gave up 5 bases; unmatched junction bases: 10. Germline V gives CDR1 MNHNS, CDR2 SASEGT. CDR3 length equals 15 residues. Here the CDR3 reads CASRAWTSGIHEQYF. The CDR3 DNA follows: TGTGCCAGCCGTGCCTGGACTAGCGGGATACACGAGCAGTACTTC.

This clonotype was detected many times. The chain combines TRBV29-1 with TRBJ2-2, with D possibly matching TRBD2 (6 bases). The V and J ends lost 7 bases and 5 bases respectively, with 14 bases between them. The CDR3 length is 13 residues. In germline, CDR1 is SQVTM, CDR2 ANQGSEA. The CDR3: CSAQEGGTGELFF. CDR3 bases: TGCAGCGCCCAGGAGGGAGGTACCGGGGAGCTGTTTTTT.

CDR3 nucleotide sequence: TGTGCCAGTAGTTCAGGTGTGGAGCCCCAGCATTTT. This gives the protein CASSSGVEPQHF. The chain employs TRBV19 and TRBJ1-5, with D uncertain. Germline V lookup: CDR1 LNHDA, CDR2 SQIVND (reference sequence). The length of the CDR3 is 12 residues. V lost 5 bases and J 8 bases, leaving 10 bases between the germline ends.

This clonotype was seen many times. This chain joins TRBV7-9 and TRBJ2-7; D is possibly TRBD2 (6 bases). The CDR3 length is 14 residues. Trimming took off 3 bases at V and 6 bases at J, with 15 bases between the two ends. Germline-derived CDR1 and CDR2 are SEHNR and FQNEAQ (reference sequence). CDR3 in amino acids: CASSLGLLKGEQYF. CDR3 in DNA: TGTGCCAGCAGCTTGGGACTTCTGAAGGGCGAGCAGTACTTC. The variable domain in full, with the rest retrieved from reference TRBV7-9 and TRBJ2-7, is DTGVSQNPRHKITKRGQNVTFRCDPISEHNRLYWYRQTLGQGPEFLTYFQNEAQLEKSRLLSDRFSAERPKGSFSTLEIQRTEQGDSAMYLCASSLGLLKGEQYFGPGTRLTVT.

This clonotype was detected only a few times. This rearrangement joins TRBV7-9 to TRBJ2-7; a possible D gene is TRBD1 (5 bases). The CDR3 is 13 amino acids. V was clipped by 6 bases and J by 2 bases, with 11 bases between them. Germline values: CDR1 SEHNR, CDR2 FQNEAQ (reference sequence). DNA of the CDR3: TGTGCCAGCAGAAGGGGTTTTACCTACGAGCAGTACTTC. Amino acids: CASRRGFTYEQYF.

In this sample, this clonotype turned up many times. The chain carries TRBV2 and TRBJ2-7; the match to TRBD1 covers 10 bases. Per the germline V gene, CDR1 is SNHLY and CDR2 is FYNNEI. V lost 7 bases to trimming and J lost 5 bases; unmatched junction nucleotides: 11. The CDR3 totals 15 residues. Here the CDR3 reads CASKREGQGTHEQYF. As DNA, the CDR3 is TGTGCCAGCAAAAGAGAGGGACAGGGGACGCACGAGCAGTACTTC.

The rearrangement uses TRBV11-3 and TRBJ1-1; D gene uncertain. The CDR3 covers 14 residues. V lost 5 bases to trimming and J lost 2 bases, with 12 bases between them. Germline V lookup: CDR1 SGHNT, CDR2 YENEEA. CDR3 protein: CASSRSGGNTEAFF. The CDR3, as DNA: TGTGCCAGCAGCCGAAGCGGAGGAAACACTGAAGCTTTCTTT. Complete variable domain (other parts from reference TRBV11-3 and TRBJ1-1): EAGVVQSPRYKIIEKKQPVAFWCNPISGHNTLYWYLQNLGQGPELLIRYENEEAVDDSQLPKDRFSAERLKGVDSTLKIQPAELGDSAVYLCASSRSGGNTEAFFGQGTRLTVV.

This clonotype occurred many times. The chain joins TRBV28 to TRBJ2-7; the match to TRBD2 covers 7 bases. The CDR3 length is 17 residues. Germline assignment: CDR1 MDHEN and CDR2 SYDVKM. J lost 3 bases, V lost 6 bases, and 17 bases had no gene match. The chain's CDR3 is CASRETGGAGLFYEQYF. As DNA, the CDR3 is TGTGCCAGCAGGGAAACGGGAGGAGCGGGACTATTCTACGAGCAGTACTTC.

Ten or more counts support this clonotype. The chain combines TRBV6-1 with TRBJ2-2; 8 bases map to TRBD1. Losses at the gene ends were 10 bases for V and 8 bases for J; bases not matched to a gene: 12. The CDR3 has 14 residues. In germline, CDR1 is MNHNS, CDR2 SASEGT. The CDR3 DNA reads as TGTGCCACCTCGGACAGGGATGGTGCGGGGGAGCTGTTTTTT. It codes for CATSDRDGAGELFF.

The gene calls are TRBV4-2 and TRBJ2-7, with D tentatively TRBD2 (6 bases). The V gene's germline CDR1 is LGHNA and CDR2 YNFKEQ. Trimming shortened V by 1 base and J by 3 bases, and 13 bases separated the two germline ends. The CDR3 is made up of 15 amino acids. CDR3: CASSQGYGGGYEQYF. The CDR3 DNA reads as TGTGCCAGCAGCCAAGGGTACGGGGGAGGCTACGAGCAGTACTTC.

V gene TRBV19 combines with J gene TRBJ1-3, with D unresolved. This CDR3 has 14 residues. V lost 6 bases and J 0 bases, leaving 9 bases between the germline ends. Per the germline V gene, CDR1 is LNHDA and CDR2 is SQIVND (reference sequence). The CDR3 reads CASRDFDSGNTIYF. The CDR3 DNA follows: TGTGCCAGTAGGGACTTTGACTCTGGAAACACCATATATTTT.

This clonotype was counted between two and nine times. The V call is TRBV29-1, the J call TRBJ1-1, with TRBD1 as a possible D gene (5 bases). CDR1 is SQVTM and CDR2 is ANQGSEA in the germline V gene. Trimming stripped 2 bases from V and 7 bases from J, with 11 bases between. The CDR3 runs 12 residues. The CDR3 spells CSVELGAGEAFF. DNA of the CDR3: TGCAGCGTTGAATTAGGGGCCGGTGAAGCTTTCTTT.

This rearrangement joins TRBV19 to TRBJ2-7, with 7 nucleotides matching TRBD1. This CDR3 is 13 amino acids long. V gave up 10 bases and J gave up 4 bases; unmatched junction bases: 10. Germline values: CDR1 LNHDA, CDR2 SQIVND (reference sequence). The chain's CDR3 is CATRRQGVYEQYF. CDR3 DNA sequence: TGTGCCACTCGAAGACAGGGCGTATACGAGCAGTACTTC.

The sample holds many counts of this clonotype. The chain links TRBV25-1 to TRBJ1-2; D may be TRBD1 (5 bases). The CDR3 loop spans 16 amino acids. Trimming shortened V by 1 base and J by 6 bases, and 18 bases separated the two germline ends. Per the germline V gene, CDR1 is MGHDK and CDR2 is SYGVNS. The CDR3 region is CASSESTPGGDHGYTF. CDR3 bases: TGTGCCAGCAGTGAATCGACTCCCGGGGGGGATCATGGCTACACCTTC.

There are many counts of this clonotype. V and J are TRBV28 and TRBJ1-5; D remains ambiguous. This CDR3 has 15 amino acids. Trimming removed 5 bases at V and 4 bases at J, with 15 bases between. Per the germline V gene, CDR1 is MDHEN and CDR2 is SYDVKM. CDR3 in amino acids: CASSPLLRANQPQHF. Here the CDR3 DNA reads TGTGCCAGCAGTCCCCTGTTGAGGGCGAATCAGCCCCAGCATTTT.

Ten or more counts support this clonotype. The chain employs TRBV28 and TRBJ1-3, with unresolved D. The V end was cut by 2 bases, the J end by 0 bases, with 14 bases between. This CDR3 comprises 17 residues. Per germline, CDR1 MDHEN and CDR2 SYDVKM. The CDR3 spells CASSLPPKSGSGNTIYF. In DNA form, the CDR3 reads TGTGCCAGCAGTTTACCCCCGAAGTCAGGCTCTGGAAACACCATATATTTT.

As concerns this clonotype: This clone may be a read error of a much larger clone one base away. V and J are TRBV29-1 and TRBJ1-2; 9 bases map to TRBD1. This CDR3 spans 12 amino acids. Per germline, CDR1 SQVTM and CDR2 ANQGSEA. The CDR3 sequence: CSGTGGNYGHTF. The CDR3 coding sequence is TGCAGCGGTACAGGGGGCAACTATGGCCACACCTTC.

V and J are TRBV5-5 and TRBJ1-3, with D possibly matching TRBD1 (6 bases). The CDR3 spans 15 residues. With 3 bases removed from V and 11 bases from J, the gap between germline ends came to 21 bases. Germline CDR1 and CDR2: SGHKS and YYEKEE (reference sequence). The CDR3 spells CASSSDSRSWNAIYF. The CDR3 DNA reads TGTGCCAGCAGCTCGGACAGCCGATCATGGAACGCCATATATTTT.

The V gene is TRBV5-1, the J gene TRBJ2-2, with D perhaps assigned TRBD1 or TRBD2 (6 bases each). Trimming removed 9 bases from V and 4 bases from J, with 16 bases in between. The CDR3 sequence is 14 residues long. Germline CDR1 and CDR2: SGHRS and YFSETQ. The CDR3 spells CATRRGESTGELFF. In nucleotides, the CDR3 is TGCGCCACCCGAAGGGGGGAAAGCACCGGGGAGCTGTTTTTT.

This clonotype was seen ten or more times. J is TRBJ1-1 and V is TRBV28; no definite D call. The V end lost 6 bases, the J end lost 3 bases, and 8 bases lay between the germline ends. Germline values: CDR1 MDHEN, CDR2 SYDVKM. There are 12 residues in the CDR3. CDR3 in amino acids: CASSLEDTEAFF. Written as DNA, the CDR3 is TGTGCCAGCAGCTTAGAAGACACTGAAGCTTTCTTT. The entire variable domain, with the rest obtained from reference TRBV28 and TRBJ1-1, is as follows: DVKVTQSSRYLVKRTGEKVFLECVQDMDHENMFWYRQDPGLGLRLIYFSYDVKMKEKGDIPEGYSVSREKKERFSLILESASTNQTSMYLCASSLEDTEAFFGQGTRLTVV.

This clonotype has more than one count but fewer than ten. The chain recombines TRBV7-6 with TRBJ1-5; D may be TRBD1 (5 bases). The V gene lost 5 bases and the J gene lost 6 bases, with 17 bases spanning the gap. The length of the CDR3 is 15 residues. Germline CDR1 SGHVS, CDR2 FNYEAQ. The CDR3 DNA follows: TGTGCCAGCAGCGCCGAGTGGGGGGAGGGTCAGCCCCAGCATTTT. Its protein product is CASSAEWGEGQPQHF.

This clonotype has ten or more counts. The chain combines TRBV12-3 or TRBV12-4 with TRBJ2-2; the D is unclear. There are 14 residues in the CDR3. With 6 bases removed from V and 4 bases from J, the gap between germline ends came to 12 bases. The CDR3 reads CASRGISGTGELFF. The DNA of the CDR3 is TGTGCCAGCAGGGGGATCTCTGGCACCGGGGAGCTGTTTTTT.

This chain links TRBV20-1 with TRBJ2-5; 13 bases are shared with TRBD2. Germline trimming cut 6 bases from V and 4 bases from J; bases unmatched to any gene: 8. There are 15 residues in the CDR3. Germline V lookup: CDR1 DFQATT, CDR2 SNEGSKA (reference sequence). The CDR3 DNA follows: TGCAGTGCAACAACTAGCGGGGGGGCCGGAGAGACCCAGTACTTC. Its protein is CSATTSGGAGETQYF.

The rearrangement links TRBV6-1 to TRBJ2-7, with TRBD2 identical over 7 bases. The CDR3 is made up of 15 amino acids. V gave up 6 bases and J gave up 0 bases; unmatched junction bases: 8. From germline, CDR1 is MNHNS and CDR2 SASEGT. The CDR3 sequence: CASRTRGLGSYEQYF. CDR3 DNA sequence: TGTGCCAGCAGAACCAGAGGACTAGGCTCCTACGAGCAGTACTTC.

The table lists this clonotype with a count of one. The gene calls are TRBV9 and TRBJ1-2, with 8 bases matching TRBD1. The J segment lost 6 bases and the V segment lost 10 bases, leaving 8 bases of the junction unmatched. Looked up from germline, CDR1 is SGDLS and CDR2 is YYNGEE. This CDR3 is 12 amino acids long. The CDR3 DNA follows: TGTGCCGGGCTGACAGGGGAAAATGGCTACACCTTC. Protein product: CAGLTGENGYTF.

The chain uses TRBV2 and TRBJ1-6; 7 nucleotides match TRBD1. Looked up from germline, CDR1 is SNHLY and CDR2 is FYNNEI. Trimming removed 1 base from V and 10 bases from J; junction bases left unmatched: 4. This CDR3 has 14 amino acids. CDR3 sequence: CASSEESGGSPLHF. The CDR3, as DNA: TGTGCCAGCAGTGAAGAGTCAGGGGGGTCACCCCTCCACTTT.

The V call is TRBV9, the J call TRBJ1-1; no clear D. The V end lost 3 bases, the J end lost 0 bases, and 6 bases lay between the germline ends. CDR3 size: 13 residues. Per germline, CDR1 SGDLS and CDR2 YYNGEE. The chain's CDR3 is CASSGGMNTEAFF. The CDR3 bases are TGTGCCAGCAGCGGAGGGATGAACACTGAAGCTTTCTTT.

This clonotype has ten or more counts. The chain carries TRBV28 and TRBJ2-2; a possible D gene is TRBD1 (5 bases). Germline CDR1 and CDR2: MDHEN and SYDVKM. V was shortened by 6 bases and J by 1 base, with 15 bases between the two germline ends. The CDR3 extends over 16 amino acids. CDR3 sequence: CASSLTTQGNTGELFF. The CDR3 DNA is TGTGCCAGCAGCCTTACGACTCAGGGGAACACCGGGGAGCTGTTTTTT.